Here is one T cell receptor (beta chain) with its context. The antigen remains undetermined. This entry belongs to a study of T cells in Graves' hyperthyroidism and ophthalmopathy. Turning to the study itself: Peripheral blood samples were taken at initial diagnosis, prior to any treatment.

Regions amplified from RNA transcripts were the TCR beta CDR3 regions. First-round RT-PCR with HTBI primers amplified the TCR CDR3 region. TCRdb reanalysed the multiplex PCR reads using MiXCR and keeps one entry per CDR3 protein. The sample has roughly 710,000 distinct CDR3 sequences; roughly a third are singletons. The CDR3 totals 15 residues. Trimming removed 0 bases from V and 3 bases from J, with 10 bases in between. Germline V gene data show CDR1 as SGHDT and CDR2 as YYEEEE. Points from the study as a whole: The majority of expanded thyroid clonotypes above 0.001 also appeared in blood.

Exclusion criteria comprised uncontrolled infection, other autoimmune disease, pregnancy or lactation. V and J are TRBV5-6 and TRBJ1-3, with D maybe TRBD1 (5 bases). This receptor was identified in a woman aged 40 to 50 with Graves' hyperthyroidism. The material sequenced was blood. The CDR3 reads CASSLDGTVGNTIYF. DNA for the CDR3: TGTGCCAGCAGCTTGGATGGGACCGTTGGAAACACCATATATTTT.